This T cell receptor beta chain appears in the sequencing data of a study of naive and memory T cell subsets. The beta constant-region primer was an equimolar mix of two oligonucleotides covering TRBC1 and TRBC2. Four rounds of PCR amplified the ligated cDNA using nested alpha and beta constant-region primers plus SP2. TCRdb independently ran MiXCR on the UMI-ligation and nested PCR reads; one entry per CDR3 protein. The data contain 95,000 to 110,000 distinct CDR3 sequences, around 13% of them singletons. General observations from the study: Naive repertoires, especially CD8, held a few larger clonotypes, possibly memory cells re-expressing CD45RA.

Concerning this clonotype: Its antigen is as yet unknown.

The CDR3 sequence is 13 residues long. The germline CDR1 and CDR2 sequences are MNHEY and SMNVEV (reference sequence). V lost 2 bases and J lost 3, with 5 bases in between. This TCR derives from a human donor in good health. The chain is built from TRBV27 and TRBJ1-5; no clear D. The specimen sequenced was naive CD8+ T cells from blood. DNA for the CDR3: TGTGCCAGCAGTTTAATCGTCAATCAGCCCCAGCATTTT. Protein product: CASSLIVNQPQHF.